This TCR beta chain was recorded in a study of blood T cell repertoires in COVID-19. Here immunoSEQ multiplex PCR was the method, and the copy in TCRdb shows in-frame clones only, minus some. The data hold fewer than 65,000 clones, with less than 90% observed a single time. There are 16 residues in the CDR3. Trimming removed 1 base at V and 3 bases at J, with 13 bases between. Per germline, CDR1 SGHRS and CDR2 YFSETQ. V usage is TRBV5-1 and J usage is TRBJ1-4; tentative D call: TRBD1 (5 bases). The source of this sequence is a man aged 55 to 70 with acute or convalescent COVID-19. Sequencing used peripheral blood. Here the CDR3 reads CASSLSQGSANEKLFF. In nucleotides, the CDR3 is TGCGCCAGCAGCTTGTCTCAGGGAAGTGCTAATGAAAAACTGTTTTTT.